These T cell receptor beta chains were read from a single sample in a study of cytomegalovirus exposure and HLA in healthy donors. Profiling relied on immunoSEQ multiplex PCR, and the TCRdb table lists in-frame clones only, not all of them. Here the sample spans about 78,000 clones, more than 75% being singletons. Sequenced material: PBMCs. The source is a woman aged 45-65 years in good health and CMV-seropositive. Each CDR3 is given without its conserved first and last residue.

v_gene	j_gene	CDR3aa
TRBV6-5	TRBJ1-4	ASSFRGKTEKLF
TRBV27	TRBJ1-1	ASSQGALTEAF
TRBV30	TRBJ2-5	AWRRGTSGGGLETQY
TRBV19	TRBJ1-5	ASSRLKQGANQPQH
TRBV2	TRBJ1-3	ASSPFIGTIY
TRBV18	TRBJ2-7	ASSPRTGGLDEQY
TRBV2	TRBJ1-2	ASSVLGSHYGYT
TRBV10-3	TRBJ2-5	AISEGTSGRANQETQY
TRBV7-9	TRBJ2-5	ASSLPEGLAETQY
TRBV7-6	TRBJ2-5	ASSVGTGGEETQY
TRBV21-1	TRBJ2-5	ASSGTVQETQY
TRBV5-1	TRBJ1-2	ASSSGLQVNYGYT
TRBV10-2	TRBJ2-5	ASRGQLQETQY
TRBV11-3	TRBJ1-3	ASSLRRSGNTIY
TRBV27	NA	ASSLGSQGFFYEQY
TRBV7-2	TRBJ1-2	ASSFAGGTYNGYT
TRBV7-9	TRBJ2-1	SSSFASLLYNEQF
TRBV27	TRBJ2-3	ASSPGTKEDTQY
TRBV7-9	TRBJ2-2	ASIGTSLPGTGELF
TRBV6-5	TRBJ1-5	ASTWEGGSNQPQH
TRBV19	TRBJ2-5	ASSTTGAGGRETQY
TRBV2	TRBJ2-6	ASNYPGQGAPGGANVLT
TRBV18	TRBJ1-2	ASSPPSIDGYT
TRBV4-1	TRBJ2-1	ASSHLGQGNEQF